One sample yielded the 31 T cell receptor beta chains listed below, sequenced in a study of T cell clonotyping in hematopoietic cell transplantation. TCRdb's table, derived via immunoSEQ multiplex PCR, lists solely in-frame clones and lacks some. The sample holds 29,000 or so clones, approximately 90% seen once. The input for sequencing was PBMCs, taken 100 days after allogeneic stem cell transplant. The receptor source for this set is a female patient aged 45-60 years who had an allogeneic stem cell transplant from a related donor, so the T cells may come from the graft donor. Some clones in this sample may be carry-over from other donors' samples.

The CDR3 region has the DNA TGTGCCAGCAGCCCCCCCGGGACTGGAGGGGAGACCCAGTACTTC. Translated: CASSPPGTGGETQYF. This chain joins TRBV4-2 and TRBJ2-5, with a possible D match to TRBD2 (6 bases). Trimming shortened V by 4 bases and J by 5 bases, and 17 bases separated the two germline ends. Germline lookup yields CDR1 LGHNA and CDR2 YNFKEQ. The CDR3 runs 15 residues.

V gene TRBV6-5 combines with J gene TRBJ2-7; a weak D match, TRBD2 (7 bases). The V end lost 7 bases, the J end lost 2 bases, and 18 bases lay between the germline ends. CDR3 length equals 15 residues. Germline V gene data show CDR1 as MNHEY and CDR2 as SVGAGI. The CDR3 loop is CASKLGGAGTYEQYF. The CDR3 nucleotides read TGTGCCAGCAAACTTGGGGGGGCAGGGACCTACGAGCAGTACTTC.

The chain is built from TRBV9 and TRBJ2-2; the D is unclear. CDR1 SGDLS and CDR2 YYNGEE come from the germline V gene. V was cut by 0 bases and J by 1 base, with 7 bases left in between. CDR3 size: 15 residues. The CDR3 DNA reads TGTGCCAGCAGCGTAGCTATTGGGAACACCGGGGAGCTGTTTTTT. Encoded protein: CASSVAIGNTGELFF.

CDR3 sequence (DNA): TGTGCCAGCAGCGATTTACTACCGGGACTAGCGGGGCCCTGCTCCTACGAGCAGTACTTC. It encodes CASSDLLPGLAGPCSYEQYF. This rearrangement joins TRBV11-3 to TRBJ2-7, with 13 bases fitting TRBD2. The germline V gene encodes CDR1 SGHNT and CDR2 YENEEA. The CDR3 is 20 residues long. V lost 5 bases, J lost 0 bases, and 16 bases stayed unmatched.

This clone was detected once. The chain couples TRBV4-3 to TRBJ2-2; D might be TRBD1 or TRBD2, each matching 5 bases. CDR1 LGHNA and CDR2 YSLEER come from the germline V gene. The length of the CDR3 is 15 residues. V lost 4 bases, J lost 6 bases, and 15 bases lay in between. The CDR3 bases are TGCGCCAGCAGCCTTAACGCCCAGGGAGCCGGGGAGCTGTTTTTT. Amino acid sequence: CASSLNAQGAGELFF.

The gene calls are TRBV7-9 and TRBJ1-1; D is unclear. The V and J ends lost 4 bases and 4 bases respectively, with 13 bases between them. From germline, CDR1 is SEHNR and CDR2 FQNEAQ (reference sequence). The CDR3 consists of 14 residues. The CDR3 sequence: CASSSLWGVTEAFF. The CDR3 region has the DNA TGTGCCAGCAGCTCCCTGTGGGGTGTCACTGAAGCTTTCTTT. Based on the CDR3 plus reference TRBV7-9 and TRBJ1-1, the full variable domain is DTGVSQNPRHKITKRGQNVTFRCDPISEHNRLYWYRQTLGQGPEFLTYFQNEAQLEKSRLLSDRFSAERPKGSFSTLEIQRTEQGDSAMYLCASSSLWGVTEAFFGQGTRLTVV.

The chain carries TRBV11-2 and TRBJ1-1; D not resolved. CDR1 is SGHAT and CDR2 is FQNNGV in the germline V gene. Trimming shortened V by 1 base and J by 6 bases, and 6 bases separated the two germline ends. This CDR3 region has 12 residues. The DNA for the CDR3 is TGTGCCAGCAGCTTAGGAGGGCCTGAAGCTTTCTTT. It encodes CASSLGGPEAFF.

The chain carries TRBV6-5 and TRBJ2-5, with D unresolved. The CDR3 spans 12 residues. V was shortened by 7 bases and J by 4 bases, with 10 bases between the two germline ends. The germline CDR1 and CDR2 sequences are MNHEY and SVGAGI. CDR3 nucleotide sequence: TGTGCCAGCAACCGGAACGGAGAGACCCAGTACTTC. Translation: CASNRNGETQYF.

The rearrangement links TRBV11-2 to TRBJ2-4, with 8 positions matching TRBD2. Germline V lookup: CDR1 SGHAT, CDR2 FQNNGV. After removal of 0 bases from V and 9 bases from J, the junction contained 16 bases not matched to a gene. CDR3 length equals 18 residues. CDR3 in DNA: TGTGCCAGCAGCTTAGAAGGGTTGGCAGGCGGGAGGAGGGGCATTCAGTACTTC. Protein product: CASSLEGLAGGRRGIQYF.

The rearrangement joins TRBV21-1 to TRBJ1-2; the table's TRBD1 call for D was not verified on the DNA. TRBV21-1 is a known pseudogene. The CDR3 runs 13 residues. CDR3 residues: CASSTGTGDGYTF. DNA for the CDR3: TGTGCCAGCAGCACCGGGACAGGGGATGGCTACACCTTC.

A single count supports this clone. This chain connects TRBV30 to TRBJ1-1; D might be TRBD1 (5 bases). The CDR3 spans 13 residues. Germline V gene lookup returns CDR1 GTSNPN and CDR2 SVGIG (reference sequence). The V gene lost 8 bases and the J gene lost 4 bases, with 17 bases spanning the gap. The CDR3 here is CAGGPQVGTEAFF. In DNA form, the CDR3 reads TGTGCCGGGGGACCTCAGGTGGGCACTGAAGCTTTCTTT.

This CDR3 reads CAWRSYYTGELFF. CDR3 nucleotide sequence: TGTGCCTGGAGGAGTTATTACACCGGGGAGCTGTTTTTT. This chain connects TRBV30 to TRBJ2-2; the D is unclear. Between the trimmed V and J ends, which lost 3 bases and 3 bases, there was a span of 8 bases. The length of the CDR3 is 13 residues. In germline, CDR1 is GTSNPN, CDR2 SVGIG (reference sequence).

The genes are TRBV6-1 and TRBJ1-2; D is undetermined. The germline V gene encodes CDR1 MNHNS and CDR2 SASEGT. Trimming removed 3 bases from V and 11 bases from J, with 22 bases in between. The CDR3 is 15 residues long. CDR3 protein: CASSDRLAAPAKYTF. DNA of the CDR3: TGTGCCAGCAGTGACCGACTTGCGGCTCCGGCGAAGTACACCTTC.

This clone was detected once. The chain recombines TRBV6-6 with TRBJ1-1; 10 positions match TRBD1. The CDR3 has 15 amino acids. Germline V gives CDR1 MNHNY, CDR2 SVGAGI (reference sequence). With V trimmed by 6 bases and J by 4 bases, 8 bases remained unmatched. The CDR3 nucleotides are TGTGCCAGCAGAGACGGGACAGGGGTTGTCACTGAAGCTTTCTTT. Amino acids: CASRDGTGVVTEAFF.

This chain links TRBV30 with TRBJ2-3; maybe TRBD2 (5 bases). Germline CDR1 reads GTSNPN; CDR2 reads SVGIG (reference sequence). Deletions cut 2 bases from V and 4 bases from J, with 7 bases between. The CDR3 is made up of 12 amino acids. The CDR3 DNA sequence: TGTGCCTGGAGTACCGGGGCAGATACGCAGTATTTT. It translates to CAWSTGADTQYF.

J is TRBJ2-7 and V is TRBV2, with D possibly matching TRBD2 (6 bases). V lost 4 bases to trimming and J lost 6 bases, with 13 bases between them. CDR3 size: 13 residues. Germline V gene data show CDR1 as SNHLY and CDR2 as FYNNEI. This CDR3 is CASSVAAMGEQYF. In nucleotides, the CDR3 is TGTGCCAGCAGTGTAGCGGCGATGGGCGAGCAGTACTTC.

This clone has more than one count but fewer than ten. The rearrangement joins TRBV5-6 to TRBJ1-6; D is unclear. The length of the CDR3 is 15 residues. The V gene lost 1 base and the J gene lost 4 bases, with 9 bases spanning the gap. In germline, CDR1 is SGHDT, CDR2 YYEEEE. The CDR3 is CASSLPGDYNSPLHF. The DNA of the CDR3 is TGTGCCAGCAGCTTGCCAGGAGATTATAATTCACCCCTCCACTTT.

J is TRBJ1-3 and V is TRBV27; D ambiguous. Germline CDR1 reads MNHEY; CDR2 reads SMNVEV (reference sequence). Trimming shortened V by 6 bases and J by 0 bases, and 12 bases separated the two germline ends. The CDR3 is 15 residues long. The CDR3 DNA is TGTGCCAGCAGCATGGACTTCCACTCTGGAAACACCATATATTTT. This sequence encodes CASSMDFHSGNTIYF.

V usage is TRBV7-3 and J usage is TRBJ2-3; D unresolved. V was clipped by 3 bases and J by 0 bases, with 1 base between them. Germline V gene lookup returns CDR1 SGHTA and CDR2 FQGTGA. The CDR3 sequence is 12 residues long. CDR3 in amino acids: CASSLSTDTQYF. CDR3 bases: TGTGCCAGCAGCTTGAGCACAGATACGCAGTATTTT.

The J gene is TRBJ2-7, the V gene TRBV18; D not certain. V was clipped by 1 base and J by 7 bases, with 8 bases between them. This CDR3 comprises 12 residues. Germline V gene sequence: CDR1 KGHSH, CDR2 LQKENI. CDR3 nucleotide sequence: TGTGCCAGCTCACCACTTGGTCGGGAGCAGTACTTC. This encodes CASSPLGREQYF. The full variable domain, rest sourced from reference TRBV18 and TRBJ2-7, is NAGVMQNPRHLVRRRGQEARLRCSPMKGHSHVYWYRQLPEEGLKFMVYLQKENIIDESGMPKERFSAEFPKEGPSILRIQQVVRGDSAAYFCASSPLGREQYFGPGTRLTVT.

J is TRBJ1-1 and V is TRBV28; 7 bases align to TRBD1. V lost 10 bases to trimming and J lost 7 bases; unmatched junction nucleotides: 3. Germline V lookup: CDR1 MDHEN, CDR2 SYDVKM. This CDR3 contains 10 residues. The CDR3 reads CATYRGEAFF. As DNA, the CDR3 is TGTGCCACCTACAGGGGTGAAGCTTTCTTT.

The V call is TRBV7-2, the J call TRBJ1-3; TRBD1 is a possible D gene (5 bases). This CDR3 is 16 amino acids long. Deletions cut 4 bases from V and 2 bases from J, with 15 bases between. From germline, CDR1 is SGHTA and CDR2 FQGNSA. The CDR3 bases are TGTGCCAGCAGCTCAGTGGGGGGGAATCCTGGAAACACCATATATTTT. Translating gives CASSSVGGNPGNTIYF.

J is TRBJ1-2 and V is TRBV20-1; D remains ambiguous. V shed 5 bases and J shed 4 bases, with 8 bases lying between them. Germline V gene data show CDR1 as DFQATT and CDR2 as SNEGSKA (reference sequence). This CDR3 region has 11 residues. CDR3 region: CSARAGYGYTF. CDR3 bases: TGCAGTGCTCGGGCAGGCTATGGCTACACCTTC.

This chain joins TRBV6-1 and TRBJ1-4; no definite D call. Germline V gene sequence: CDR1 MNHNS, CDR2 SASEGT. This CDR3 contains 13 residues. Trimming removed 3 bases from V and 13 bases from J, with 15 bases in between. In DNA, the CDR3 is TGTGCCAGCAGTGATTTCGCGAGCCCCACACTGTTTTTT. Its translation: CASSDFASPTLFF.

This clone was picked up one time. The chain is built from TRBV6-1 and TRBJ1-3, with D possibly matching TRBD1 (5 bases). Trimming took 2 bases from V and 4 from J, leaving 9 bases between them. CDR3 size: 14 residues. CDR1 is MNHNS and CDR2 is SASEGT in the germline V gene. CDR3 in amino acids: CASSEQGSGNTIYF. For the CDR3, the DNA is TGTGCCAGCAGTGAACAGGGATCGGGAAACACCATATATTTT.

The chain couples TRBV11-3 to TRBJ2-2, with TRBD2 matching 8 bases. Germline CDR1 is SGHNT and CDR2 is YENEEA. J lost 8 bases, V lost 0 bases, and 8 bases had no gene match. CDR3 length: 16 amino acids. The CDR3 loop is CASSLEIGGGLGELFF. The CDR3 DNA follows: TGTGCCAGCAGCTTAGAAATCGGCGGGGGGCTTGGGGAGCTGTTTTTT.

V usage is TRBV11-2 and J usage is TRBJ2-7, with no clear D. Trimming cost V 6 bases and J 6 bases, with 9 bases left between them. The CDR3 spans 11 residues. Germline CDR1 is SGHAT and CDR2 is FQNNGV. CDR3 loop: CASRVGVEQYF. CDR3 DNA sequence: TGTGCCAGCAGGGTTGGGGTCGAGCAGTACTTC.

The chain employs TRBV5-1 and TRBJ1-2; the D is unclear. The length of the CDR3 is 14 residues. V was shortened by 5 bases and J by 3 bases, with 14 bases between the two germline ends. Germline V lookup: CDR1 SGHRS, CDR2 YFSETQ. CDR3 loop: CASSRATGDYGYTF. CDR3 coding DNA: TGCGCCAGCAGTCGGGCGACTGGGGACTATGGCTACACCTTC.

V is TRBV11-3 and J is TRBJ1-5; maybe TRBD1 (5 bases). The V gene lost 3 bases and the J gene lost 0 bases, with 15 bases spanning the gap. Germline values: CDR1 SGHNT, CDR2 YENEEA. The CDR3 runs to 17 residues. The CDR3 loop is CASSFGQTPNSNQPQHF. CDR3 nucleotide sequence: TGTGCCAGCAGCTTCGGACAAACCCCCAATAGCAATCAGCCCCAGCATTTT. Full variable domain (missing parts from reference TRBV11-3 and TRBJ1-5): EAGVVQSPRYKIIEKKQPVAFWCNPISGHNTLYWYLQNLGQGPELLIRYENEEAVDDSQLPKDRFSAERLKGVDSTLKIQPAELGDSAVYLCASSFGQTPNSNQPQHFGDGTRLSIL.

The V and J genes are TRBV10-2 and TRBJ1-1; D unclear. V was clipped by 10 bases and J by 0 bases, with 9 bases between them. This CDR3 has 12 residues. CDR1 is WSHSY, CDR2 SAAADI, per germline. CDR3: CATGVLNTEAFF. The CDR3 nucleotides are TGCGCCACGGGTGTCCTGAACACTGAAGCTTTCTTT.

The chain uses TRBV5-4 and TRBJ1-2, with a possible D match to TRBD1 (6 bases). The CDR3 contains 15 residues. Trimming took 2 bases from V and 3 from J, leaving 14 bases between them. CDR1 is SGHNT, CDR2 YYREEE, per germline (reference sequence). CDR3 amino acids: CASSFEQGFDYGYTF. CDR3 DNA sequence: TGTGCCAGCAGCTTCGAACAGGGATTTGACTATGGCTACACCTTC.